The clone carrying this TCR beta chain was counted only a few times. Its antigen remains unknown. These data belong to a study of regulatory T cells in long-lasting Graves disease. Study as a whole: Over 5 years on antithyroid drugs plus positive TSH receptor antibodies marked Graves' disease as persistent. Findings of the study overall: New patients shared around 1,000 public clonotypes, and persistent patients shared more, with fewer than 3,500.

This CDR3 has 14 residues. Germline loops: CDR1 SEHNR, CDR2 FQNEAQ (reference sequence). Trimming took 1 base from V and 3 from J, leaving 7 bases between them. Building of the TCR beta libraries involved iRepertoire HTBI primers and Arm-PCR of CDR3 regions. TCRdb redid the calling of the multiplex PCR reads with MiXCR, one entry per CDR3 protein. The sample shows about 470,000 distinct CDR3 sequences, roughly 20% of them seen only once. The sample's time point: persistent/refractory GD, antithyroid drugs over 5 years with positive TRAb. PBMC RNA served as the TCR library source. The gene calls are TRBV7-9 and TRBJ2-4; D is unresolved. This receptor was obtained from a female donor with Graves disease. Sequenced material: peripheral blood mononuclear cells (PBMCs), taken when the disease was refractory, from a patient treated with antithyroid drugs. The CDR3 DNA reads as TGTGCCAGCAGCTTAGGGGATCTCAAAAACATTCAGTACTTC. Residues: CASSLGDLKNIQYF.